These 27 T cell receptor beta chains share one sample of origin, sequenced in a study of T cell responses to AZD1222 COVID-19 vaccine. Profiled with immunoSEQ multiplex PCR; TCRdb holds only in-frame clones, not every one. The sample includes under 130,000 clones, nearly 90% of them seen just once. The material sequenced was peripheral blood, taken 28 days after the second AZD1222 dose. These receptors all come from an adult who received the AZD1222 COVID-19 vaccine.

V and J are TRBV4-2 and TRBJ2-1, with TRBD2 identical over 7 bases. After removal of 6 bases from V and 5 bases from J, the junction contained 7 bases not matched to a gene. The CDR3 has 14 residues. The germline CDR1 and CDR2 sequences are LGHNA and YNFKEQ. The CDR3 sequence: CASSPSGMDNEQFF. The CDR3 DNA reads TGTGCCAGCAGTCCAAGCGGGATGGACAATGAGCAGTTCTTC.

V gene TRBV6-2 or TRBV6-3 combines with J gene TRBJ1-1; D is unclear. V lost 0 bases, J lost 1 base, and 9 bases lay in between. The CDR3 contains 15 residues. Germline V CDR1 and CDR2: MNHEY, SVGEGT. The CDR3 here is CASSYSLRGNTEAFF. The DNA of the CDR3 is TGTGCCAGCAGTTACTCGCTCCGGGGGAACACTGAAGCTTTCTTT.

This clone showed up just once. This rearrangement joins TRBV15 to TRBJ1-4; tentative D call: TRBD1 (5 bases). The length of the CDR3 is 14 residues. From germline, CDR1 is LNHNV and CDR2 YYDKDF (reference sequence). V lost 6 bases to trimming and J lost 0 bases, with 8 bases between them. For the CDR3, the DNA is TGTGCCACCAGGGGGCCAGCAACTAATGAAAAACTGTTTTTT. Protein product: CATRGPATNEKLFF.

The chain joins TRBV11-2 to TRBJ2-5; 11 bases fit TRBD2. This CDR3 contains 16 residues. The V gene end was trimmed by 6 bases and the J gene end by 4 bases; junction bases not matched to a gene: 10. Looked up from germline, CDR1 is SGHAT and CDR2 is FQNNGV. In nucleotides, the CDR3 is TGTGCCAGCAGACCAGGTAGCGGGAGGGCCCTAGAGACCCAGTACTTC. Its protein product is CASRPGSGRALETQYF.

The J gene is TRBJ2-7, the V gene TRBV6-5; 8 bases match TRBD1. This CDR3 contains 15 residues. CDR1 is MNHEY and CDR2 is SVGAGI in the germline V gene. V lost 5 bases and J lost 3; bases outside the gene matches: 9. In nucleotides, the CDR3 is TGTGCCAGCAGTCCAGGGACAGGACTTCTCTACGAGCAGTACTTC. Translating it yields CASSPGTGLLYEQYF.

V gene TRBV18 combines with J gene TRBJ2-2; D perhaps matches TRBD2 (5 bases). CDR1 is KGHSH and CDR2 is LQKENI in the germline V gene. The V end was cut by 8 bases, the J end by 7 bases, with 17 bases between. The CDR3 loop spans 14 amino acids. CDR3 protein: CASTLAHGSGELFF. CDR3 nucleotides: TGTGCCAGCACGCTAGCCCACGGTAGCGGGGAGCTGTTTTTT.

The V and J genes are TRBV7-2 and TRBJ2-1, with 16 positions matching TRBD2. After removal of 5 bases from V and 6 bases from J, the junction contained 7 bases not matched to a gene. This CDR3 spans 17 amino acids. Germline CDR1 SGHTA, CDR2 FQGNSA. The CDR3 loop reads CASSLAGLAGGSNEQFF. In nucleotides, the CDR3 is TGTGCCAGCAGCCTGGCGGGACTAGCGGGAGGGAGCAATGAGCAGTTCTTC.

The chain combines TRBV6-5 with TRBJ2-2; 9 bases match TRBD2. The CDR3 contains 15 residues. Germline-derived CDR1 and CDR2 are MNHEY and SVGAGI. The V and J ends lost 7 bases and 6 bases, in that order; junction bases with no gene match: 9. The CDR3 is CASTLSGSMAGELFF. The CDR3 DNA follows: TGTGCCAGCACCCTTAGCGGGAGTATGGCCGGGGAGCTGTTTTTT.

The chain couples TRBV5-4 to TRBJ1-2, with 7 bases lining up with TRBD1. The CDR3 sequence is 15 residues long. J gave up 5 bases and V 5 bases, and 12 bases lay outside the gene matches. Germline V gene data show CDR1 as SGHNT and CDR2 as YYREEE (reference sequence). CDR3 DNA: TGTGCCAGCAGGGAAGGGGGCGCCGGCGAATATGGCTACACCTTC. It specifies CASREGGAGEYGYTF.

This chain joins TRBV14 and TRBJ2-7, with D unresolved. The CDR3 consists of 14 residues. With 0 bases removed from V and 5 bases from J, the gap between germline ends came to 11 bases. From germline, CDR1 is SGHDN and CDR2 FVKESK. As DNA, the CDR3 is TGTGCCAGCAGCCAAGATCCCCACCGTGACGAGCAGTACTTC. This gives the protein CASSQDPHRDEQYF.

This rearrangement joins TRBV23-1 to TRBJ1-5; tentative D call: TRBD1 (5 bases). TRBV23-1 is given ORF status, its function remaining uncertain. Trimming pared 7 bases from V and 0 bases from J, leaving 28 bases between. The CDR3 is 20 amino acids. The CDR3 nucleotides are TGCGCCAGCACACTACAACCCGAGGCCCAAGGGGTCGATAGCAATCAGCCCCAGCATTTT. Translated: CASTLQPEAQGVDSNQPQHF.

The chain joins TRBV6-2 or TRBV6-3 to TRBJ2-1, with 7 bases aligning to TRBD2. V lost 6 bases, J lost 4 bases, and 21 bases stayed unmatched. This CDR3 spans 19 amino acids. CDR1 and CDR2 from the germline V gene are MNHEY and SVGEGT. The CDR3 nucleotides read TGTGCCAGCAGCCTTGAGAGTATCGCTAGCGGATGGAGGTACAATGAGCAGTTCTTC. This gives the protein CASSLESIASGWRYNEQFF.

This sequence joins TRBV6-5 and TRBJ1-1; D not certain. CDR1 and CDR2 from the germline V gene are MNHEY and SVGAGI. V was cut by 0 bases and J by 1 base, with 3 bases left in between. The CDR3 consists of 13 residues. CDR3 sequence: CASSYSENTEAFF. The CDR3 DNA follows: TGTGCCAGCAGTTACTCCGAGAACACTGAAGCTTTCTTT.

V is TRBV7-3 and J is TRBJ2-5; D remains ambiguous. The CDR3 extends over 13 amino acids. Germline V gives CDR1 SGHTA, CDR2 FQGTGA. V shed 1 base and J shed 5 bases, with 8 bases lying between them. The CDR3 DNA is TGTGCCAGCAGCTTAATAAATAGCGAGACCCAGTACTTC. It encodes CASSLINSETQYF. The variable domain in full, with the rest retrieved from reference TRBV7-3 and TRBJ2-5, is GAGVSQTPSNKVTEKGKYVELRCDPISGHTALYWYRQSLGQGPEFLIYFQGTGAADDSGLPNDRFFAVRPEGSVSTLKIQRTERGDSAVYLCASSLINSETQYFGPGTRLLVL.

V is TRBV9 and J is TRBJ1-2, with a possible D match to TRBD1 (6 bases). This CDR3 spans 15 amino acids. Trimming removed 0 bases from V and 2 bases from J, with 11 bases in between. In germline, CDR1 is SGDLS, CDR2 YYNGEE. CDR3 loop: CASSVGVQGNYGYTF. For the CDR3, the DNA is TGTGCCAGCAGCGTAGGTGTACAGGGCAACTATGGCTACACCTTC.

V gene TRBV11-3 combines with J gene TRBJ2-1, with 9 bases fitting TRBD1. Losses at the gene ends were 2 bases for V and 1 base for J; bases not matched to a gene: 3. Looked up from germline, CDR1 is SGHNT and CDR2 is YENEEA. The CDR3 consists of 16 residues. CDR3 DNA: TGTGCCAGCAGCTTATCCGGGACAGGGTCCTACAATGAGCAGTTCTTC. Translated: CASSLSGTGSYNEQFF.

The V and J genes are TRBV6-2 or TRBV6-3 and TRBJ1-5; D remains unclear. Germline CDR1 and CDR2: MNHEY and SVGEGT. Between the trimmed V and J ends, which lost 0 bases and 7 bases, there was a span of 10 bases. The CDR3 loop spans 14 amino acids. The CDR3 DNA sequence: TGTGCCAGCAGTTACTCGATGCGGGGACAGCCCCAGCATTTT. Its translation: CASSYSMRGQPQHF.

The V call is TRBV7-3, the J call TRBJ2-7; the D call may be TRBD1 or TRBD2 (5 bases each). The germline V and J ends were trimmed by 5 bases and 4 bases, with 18 bases remaining between them. This CDR3 region has 15 residues. Germline-derived CDR1 and CDR2 are SGHTA and FQGTGA. CDR3 residues: CASSQVGEGGYEQYF. As DNA, the CDR3 is TGTGCCAGCAGCCAGGTGGGGGAAGGAGGTTACGAGCAGTACTTC.

The chain has TRBV19 and TRBJ2-3; 9 nucleotides match TRBD2. Germline assignment: CDR1 LNHDA and CDR2 SQIVND (reference sequence). J lost 7 bases, V lost 6 bases, and 11 bases had no gene match. The CDR3 length is 15 residues. The DNA for the CDR3 is TGTGCCAGTAGCCCGGGACTAGCTCTCGGGCATACGCAGTATTTT. Translated, it gives CASSPGLALGHTQYF.

The V gene is TRBV27, the J gene TRBJ1-1; possibly TRBD1 for D (6 bases). The V gene's germline CDR1 is MNHEY and CDR2 SMNVEV (reference sequence). There are 13 residues in the CDR3. The V gene lost 4 bases and the J gene lost 4 bases, with 10 bases spanning the gap. CDR3 sequence reads: CASSSGVGTEAFF. The CDR3 DNA is TGTGCCAGCAGTTCAGGGGTCGGCACTGAAGCTTTCTTT.

The DNA of the CDR3 is TGTGCCAGCGCCAACAGGGGGCAAGATGGCTACACCTTC. Its protein product is CASANRGQDGYTF. The gene calls are TRBV2 and TRBJ1-2; 9 positions match TRBD1. There are 13 residues in the CDR3. Per the germline V gene, CDR1 is SNHLY and CDR2 is FYNNEI. V gave up 8 bases and J gave up 6 bases; unmatched junction bases: 7. The variable domain in full, with the rest retrieved from reference TRBV2 and TRBJ1-2, is EPEVTQTPSHQVTQMGQEVILRCVPISNHLYFYWYRQILGQKVEFLVSFYNNEISEKSEIFDDQFSVERPDGSNFTLKIRSTKLEDSAMYFCASANRGQDGYTFGSGTRLTVV.

The chain is built from TRBV6-5 and TRBJ2-1; unclear D gene. The CDR3 runs to 15 residues. The germline V gene has CDR1 MNHEY and CDR2 SVGAGI. The ends were cut back, 6 bases at V and 5 bases at J, with 17 bases in the middle. In DNA form, the CDR3 reads TGTGCCAGCAGGAAGGAATTTTCCCCTGACAATGAGCAGTTCTTC. Encoded protein: CASRKEFSPDNEQFF.

The chain links TRBV19 to TRBJ1-5, with TRBD1 matching 9 bases. The CDR3 is 14 amino acids. Germline CDR1 is LNHDA and CDR2 is SQIVND (reference sequence). J was trimmed by 1 base and V by 7 bases; bases with no gene match: 2. The CDR3 is CASTDRGSNQPQHF. The CDR3 bases are TGTGCCAGTACAGACAGGGGGAGCAATCAGCCCCAGCATTTT.

The V gene is TRBV29-1, the J gene TRBJ2-4; D is perhaps TRBD2 (6 bases). The CDR3 contains 14 residues. V shed 3 bases and J shed 2 bases, with 11 bases lying between them. Germline values: CDR1 SQVTM, CDR2 ANQGSEA. The CDR3 DNA is TGCAGCGTTGAGGGCGGGGAGTCCAAAAACATTCAGTACTTC. Protein sequence: CSVEGGESKNIQYF.

The rearrangement joins TRBV5-1 to TRBJ2-7; 9 bases agree with TRBD2. V lost 0 bases and J lost 3; bases outside the gene matches: 4. Germline V gene data show CDR1 as SGHRS and CDR2 as YFSETQ. The CDR3 has 15 residues. CDR3 protein: CASSLGSGSGYEQYF. The CDR3, as DNA: TGCGCCAGCAGCTTGGGTAGCGGGAGCGGCTACGAGCAGTACTTC.

This clone has just a few counts. The chain carries TRBV19 and TRBJ1-5; D remains ambiguous. There are 13 residues in the CDR3. Germline CDR1 LNHDA, CDR2 SQIVND (reference sequence). Trimming took 10 bases from V and 2 from J, leaving 12 bases between them. The CDR3 is CATSPQGNQPQHF. The CDR3 bases are TGTGCCACTTCTCCCCAGGGCAATCAGCCCCAGCATTTT.

This clone appeared a single time. One end of the junction fails to match germline, which may point to a read error. The chain links TRBV24-1 to TRBJ2-2; D might be TRBD1 (6 bases). The CDR3 is 12 residues long. Germline values: CDR1 KGHDR, CDR2 SFDVKD. The CDR3 protein is CATSDELGAIGF. CDR3 DNA sequence: TGTGCCACCAGTGATGAGCTGGGGGCTATCGGTTTT.